This TCR beta chain was observed in a study of shared clonotypes between healthy human individuals. Findings and limits, study-wide: For sorted subsets, rarefaction showed incomplete sequencing despite large depth. Among the subsets, naive ones generally showed larger estimated richness than memory ones.

The method was immunoSEQ multiplex PCR; TCRdb's version includes in-frame clones alone and lacks a portion of them. The sample yields about 960,000 clones, over 75% seen once. The germline V and J ends were trimmed by 5 bases and 2 bases, with 10 bases remaining between them. Germline V gives CDR1 SGHTA, CDR2 FQGNSA. The CDR3 totals 13 residues. The study drew its donors from healthy HIV-negative adults without recent acute infections or vaccinations. Turning to this clone: Its antigen is still unknown.

Sequencing was done on a sample of memory CD4+ T cells sorted from blood. Indicated subset: CD45RA-negative fraction. The TCR was taken from a man aged 18 to 35 in good health. The chain couples TRBV7-2 to TRBJ2-7; D is possibly TRBD1 (5 bases). The CDR3 reads CASSHDRAYEQYF. The CDR3 DNA reads TGTGCCAGCAGCCACGACAGAGCCTACGAGCAGTACTTC.